The rows below give T cell receptor beta chains drawn from one sample of a study of control samples from healthy donors and cancer patients. Using immunoSEQ multiplex PCR, the repertoire was profiled, and TCRdb retains in-frame clones only, with some absent. The table lists roughly 160,000 clones, about 90% of them singletons, with 4.9% in the top ten. The sequencing sample was made of blood. Source of these receptors: a woman aged 30 to 39 in good health. Both conserved end residues are part of each CDR3. Fields, in order: J gene, V gene, CDR3 protein.

TRBJ2-1 | TRBV18 | CASSPPNSPNEQFF
TRBJ2-7 | TRBV6-5 | CASSAHSNSYEQYF
TRBJ2-2 | TRBV5-1 | CASRPGTAGELFF
TRBJ1-1 | TRBV2 | CASSVRNTEAFF
TRBJ1-4 | TRBV28 | CASSSRLATNEKLFF
TRBJ2-5 | TRBV6-4 | CASSESRGDKETQYF
TRBJ1-5 | TRBV7-8 | CASSLSGGGNQPQHF
TRBJ2-3 | TRBV5-6 | CASSLEEGGTQYF
TRBJ1-5 | TRBV4-1 | CASSQYDRDNQPQHF
TRBJ1-5 | TRBV5-1 | CASSLDRDQPQHF
TRBJ1-2 | TRBV30 | CAWSFDRGYGYTF
TRBJ1-1 | TRBV3-1/TRBV3-2 | CASSHSGGGGTEAFF
TRBJ1-5 | TRBV24-1 | CATSEAGIGSNQPQHF
TRBJ2-7 | TRBV25-1 | CASSPRGRGYEQYF
TRBJ2-2 | TRBV5-1 | CASSYSGQGNTGELFF
TRBJ1-2 | TRBV6-5 | CASNNGRGSYGYTF
TRBJ1-3 | TRBV2 | CASSATGGSGNTIYF
TRBJ1-5 | TRBV6-6 | CASRKTGAANQPQHF
TRBJ1-6 | TRBV27 | CASSPGTGLYSPLHF
TRBJ2-4 | TRBV20-1 | CSASPGRLENIQYF
TRBJ2-1 | TRBV28 | CASSSREGEQFF
TRBJ1-1 | TRBV5-1 | CASSANRGTGTEAFF
TRBJ1-1 | TRBV6-4 | CASRNRPPGQQNTEAFF
TRBJ2-3 | TRBV7-9 | CASSPGRLARMGADTQYF
TRBJ2-5 | TRBV28 | CASSFTTGERGQETQYF
TRBJ2-3 | TRBV3-1/TRBV3-2 | CASSLDSSTDTQYF
TRBJ1-6 | TRBV5-4 | CASSWGQASSPLHF
TRBJ1-1 | TRBV2 | CASSRDNPEAFF
TRBJ1-6 | TRBV19 | CASSLGTGTANSPLHF
TRBJ2-7 | TRBV4-1 | CASSQVWSGDPYEQYF
TRBJ1-2 | TRBV6-5 | CASSYTAKYGYTF
TRBJ2-5 | TRBV7-2 | CASSPRTSGSQTQYF
TRBJ1-1 | TRBV27 | CASSQLTRTGVGVTEAFF
TRBJ1-4 | TRBV5-1 | CASSLTGTINEKLFF
TRBJ1-2 | TRBV5-1 | CASSLAGTGGEGYTF
TRBJ2-5 | TRBV28 | CASGLPTETQYF
TRBJ1-4 | TRBV7-8 | CASSPTGLGEKLFF
TRBJ1-2 | TRBV10-3 | CAISPGAPHGYTF
TRBJ1-1 | TRBV27 | CASSRQGRVGKHTEAFF
TRBJ1-2 | TRBV7-2 | CASSLEPVPTYGYTF
TRBJ1-1 | TRBV6-5 | CASRGVSAREAFF
TRBJ2-1 | TRBV25-1 | CASRPVGASGNNEQFF
TRBJ1-1 | TRBV10-2 | CASSEPAEMNTEAFF
TRBJ2-5 | TRBV30 | CAWTGGSVTQYF
TRBJ2-3 | TRBV5-4 | CASSSGLLAGGPYADTQYF
TRBJ1-1 | TRBV3-1/TRBV3-2 | CASSQKGTGRKAFF
TRBJ2-5 | TRBV24-1 | CATSDLRDRGTETQYF
TRBJ1-2 | TRBV5-4 | CASSLVQGTYGYTF
TRBJ2-7 | TRBV12-3/TRBV12-4 | CASSLQLYEQYF
TRBJ2-1 | TRBV29-1 | CSVDRYNEQFF
TRBJ1-2 | TRBV29-1 | CSVEDLEGTNGYTF
TRBJ2-1 | TRBV15 | CATRGTSYNEQFF
TRBJ2-1 | TRBV27 | CASSRQSNEQFF